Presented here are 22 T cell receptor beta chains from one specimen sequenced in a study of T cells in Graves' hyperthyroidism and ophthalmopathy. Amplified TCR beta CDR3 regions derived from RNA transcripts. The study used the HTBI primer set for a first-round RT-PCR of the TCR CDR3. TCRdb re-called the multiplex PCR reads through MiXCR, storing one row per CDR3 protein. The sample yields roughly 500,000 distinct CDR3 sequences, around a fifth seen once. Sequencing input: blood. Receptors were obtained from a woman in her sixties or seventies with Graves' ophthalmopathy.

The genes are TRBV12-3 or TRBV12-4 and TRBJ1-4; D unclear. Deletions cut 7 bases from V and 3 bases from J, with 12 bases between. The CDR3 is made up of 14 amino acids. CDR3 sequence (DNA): TGTGCCAGCACTAACAGCCCCCCTAATGAAAAACTGTTTTTT. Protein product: CASTNSPPNEKLFF.

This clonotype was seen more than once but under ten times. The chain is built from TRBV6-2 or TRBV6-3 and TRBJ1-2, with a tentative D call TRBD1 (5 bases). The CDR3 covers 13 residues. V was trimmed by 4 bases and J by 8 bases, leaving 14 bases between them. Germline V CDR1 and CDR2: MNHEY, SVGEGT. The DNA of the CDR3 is TGTGCCAGCAGTTCCACCGGGACGTCCGGCTACACCTTC. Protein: CASSSTGTSGYTF.

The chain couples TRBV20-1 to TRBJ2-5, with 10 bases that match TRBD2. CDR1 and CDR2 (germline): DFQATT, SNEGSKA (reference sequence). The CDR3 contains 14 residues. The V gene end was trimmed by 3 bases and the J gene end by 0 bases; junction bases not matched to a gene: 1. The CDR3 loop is CSASSGGYQETQYF. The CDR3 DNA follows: TGCAGTGCTAGTAGCGGGGGGTACCAAGAGACCCAGTACTTC.

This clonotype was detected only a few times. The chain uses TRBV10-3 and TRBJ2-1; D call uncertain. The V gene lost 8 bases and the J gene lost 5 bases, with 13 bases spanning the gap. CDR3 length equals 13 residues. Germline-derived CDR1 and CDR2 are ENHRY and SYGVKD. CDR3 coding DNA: TGTGCCATCCAAAACGAGAACGACAATGAGCAGTTCTTC. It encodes CAIQNENDNEQFF.

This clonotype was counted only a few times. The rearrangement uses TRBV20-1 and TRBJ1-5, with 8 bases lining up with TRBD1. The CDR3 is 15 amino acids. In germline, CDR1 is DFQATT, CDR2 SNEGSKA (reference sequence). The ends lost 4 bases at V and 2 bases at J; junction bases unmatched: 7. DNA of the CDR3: TGCAGTGCTATCGACAGGGGATCGGGCAATCAGCCCCAGCATTTT. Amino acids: CSAIDRGSGNQPQHF.

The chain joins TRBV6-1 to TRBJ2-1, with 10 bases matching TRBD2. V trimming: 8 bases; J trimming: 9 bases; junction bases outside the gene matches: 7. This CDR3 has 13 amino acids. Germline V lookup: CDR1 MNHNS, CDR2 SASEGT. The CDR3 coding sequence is TGTGCCAGCGGCCTTGTAGCGGGAGGTGAGCAGTTCTTC. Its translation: CASGLVAGGEQFF.

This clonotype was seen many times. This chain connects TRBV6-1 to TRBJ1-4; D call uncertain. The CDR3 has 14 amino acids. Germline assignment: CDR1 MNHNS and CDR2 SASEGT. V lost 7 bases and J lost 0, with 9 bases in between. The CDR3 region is CASTRVATNEKLFF. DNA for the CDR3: TGTGCCAGCACCCGAGTTGCAACTAATGAAAAACTGTTTTTT.

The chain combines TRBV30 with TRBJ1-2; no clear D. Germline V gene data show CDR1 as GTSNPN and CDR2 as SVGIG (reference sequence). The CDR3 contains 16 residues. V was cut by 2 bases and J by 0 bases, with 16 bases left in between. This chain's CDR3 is CAWSSPAKLANYGYTF. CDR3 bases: TGTGCCTGGAGTTCCCCAGCAAAGTTAGCTAACTATGGCTACACCTTC.

The DNA of the CDR3 is TGTGCCAGCAGCCAAGATAGGGTCCGAGAGACCCAGTACTTC. This codes for CASSQDRVRETQYF. J is TRBJ2-5 and V is TRBV4-2; D uncertain. This CDR3 comprises 14 residues. V gave up 0 bases and J gave up 4 bases, with 9 bases separating them. The germline CDR1 and CDR2 sequences are LGHNA and YNFKEQ.

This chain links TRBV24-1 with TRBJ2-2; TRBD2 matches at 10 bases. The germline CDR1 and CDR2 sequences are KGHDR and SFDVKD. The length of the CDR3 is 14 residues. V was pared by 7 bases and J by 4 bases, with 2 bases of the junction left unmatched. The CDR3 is CATRTSGRTGELFF. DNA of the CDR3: TGTGCCACCAGGACTAGCGGGCGCACCGGGGAGCTGTTTTTT.

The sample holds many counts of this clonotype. The CDR3, as DNA: TGTGCCAGCAGGACAGGAATGAACACCGGGGAGCTGTTTTTT. This codes for CASRTGMNTGELFF. The rearrangement uses TRBV2 and TRBJ2-2, with a possible D match to TRBD1 (6 bases). The germline V gene encodes CDR1 SNHLY and CDR2 FYNNEI. V was shortened by 6 bases and J by 1 base, with 9 bases between the two germline ends. The CDR3 length is 14 residues. Full variable domain (outside the CDR3, taken from reference TRBV2 and TRBJ2-2): EPEVTQTPSHQVTQMGQEVILRCVPISNHLYFYWYRQILGQKVEFLVSFYNNEISEKSEIFDDQFSVERPDGSNFTLKIRSTKLEDSAMYFCASRTGMNTGELFFGEGSRLTVL.

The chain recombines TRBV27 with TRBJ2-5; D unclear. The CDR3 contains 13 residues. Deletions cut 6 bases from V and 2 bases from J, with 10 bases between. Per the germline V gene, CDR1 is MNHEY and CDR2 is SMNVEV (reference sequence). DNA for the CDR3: TGTGCCAGCAGACCAATTAAGCAAGAGACCCAGTACTTC. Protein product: CASRPIKQETQYF.

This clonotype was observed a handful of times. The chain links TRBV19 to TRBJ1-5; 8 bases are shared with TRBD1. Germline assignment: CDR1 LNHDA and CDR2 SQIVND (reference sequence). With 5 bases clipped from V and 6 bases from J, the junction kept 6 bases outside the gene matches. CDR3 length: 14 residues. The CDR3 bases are TGTGCCAGTAGTGATACAGGGGGGAGTCAGCCCCAGCATTTT. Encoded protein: CASSDTGGSQPQHF.

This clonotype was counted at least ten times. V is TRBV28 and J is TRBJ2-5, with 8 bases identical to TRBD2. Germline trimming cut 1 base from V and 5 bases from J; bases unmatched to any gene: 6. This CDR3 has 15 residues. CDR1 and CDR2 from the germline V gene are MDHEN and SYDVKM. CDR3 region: CASSLYRASGETQYF. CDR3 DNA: TGTGCCAGCAGTTTATATCGGGCTAGCGGGGAGACCCAGTACTTC. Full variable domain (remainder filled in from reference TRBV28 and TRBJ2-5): DVKVTQSSRYLVKRTGEKVFLECVQDMDHENMFWYRQDPGLGLRLIYFSYDVKMKEKGDIPEGYSVSREKKERFSLILESASTNQTSMYLCASSLYRASGETQYFGPGTRLLVL.

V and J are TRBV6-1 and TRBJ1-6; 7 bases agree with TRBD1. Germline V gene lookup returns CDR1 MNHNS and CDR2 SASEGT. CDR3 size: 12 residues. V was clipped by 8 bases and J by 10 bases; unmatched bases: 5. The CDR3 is CASDRANSPLHF. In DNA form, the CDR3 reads TGTGCCAGCGACAGGGCAAACTCACCCCTCCACTTT.

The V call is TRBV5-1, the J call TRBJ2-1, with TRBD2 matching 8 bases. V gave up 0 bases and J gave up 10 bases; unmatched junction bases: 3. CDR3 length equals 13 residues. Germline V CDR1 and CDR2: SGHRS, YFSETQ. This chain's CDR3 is CASSLVGLGEQFF. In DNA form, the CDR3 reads TGCGCCAGCAGCTTGGTGGGACTAGGAGAGCAGTTCTTC.

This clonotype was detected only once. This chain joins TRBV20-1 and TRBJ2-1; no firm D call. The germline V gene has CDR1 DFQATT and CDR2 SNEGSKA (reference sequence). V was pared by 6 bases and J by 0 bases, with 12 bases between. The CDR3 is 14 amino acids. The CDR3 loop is CSARSVSSYNEQFF. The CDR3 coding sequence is TGCAGTGCCCGCAGCGTTAGCTCCTACAATGAGCAGTTCTTC.

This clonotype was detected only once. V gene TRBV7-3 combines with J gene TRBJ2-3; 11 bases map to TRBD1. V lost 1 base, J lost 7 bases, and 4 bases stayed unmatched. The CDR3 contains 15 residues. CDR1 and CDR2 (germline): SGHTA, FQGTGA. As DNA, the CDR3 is TGTGCCAGCAGCTTAAGGACAGGGGGCAGGAATACGCAGTATTTT. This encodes CASSLRTGGRNTQYF.

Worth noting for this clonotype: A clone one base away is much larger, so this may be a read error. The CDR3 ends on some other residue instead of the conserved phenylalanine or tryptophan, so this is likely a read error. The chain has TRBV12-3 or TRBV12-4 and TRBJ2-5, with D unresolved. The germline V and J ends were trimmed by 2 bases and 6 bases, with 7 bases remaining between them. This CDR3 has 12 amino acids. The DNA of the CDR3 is TGTGCCAGCAGTTTACGAGAACAGACCCAGTACCTC. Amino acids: CASSLREQTQYL.

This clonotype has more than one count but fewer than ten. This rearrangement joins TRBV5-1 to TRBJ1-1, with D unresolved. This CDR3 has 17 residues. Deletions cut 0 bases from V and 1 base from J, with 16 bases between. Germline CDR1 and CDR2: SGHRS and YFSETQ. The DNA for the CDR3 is TGCGCCAGCAGCTTGGGGGGTTGGGGTCTGTCGAACACTGAAGCTTTCTTT. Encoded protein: CASSLGGWGLSNTEAFF.

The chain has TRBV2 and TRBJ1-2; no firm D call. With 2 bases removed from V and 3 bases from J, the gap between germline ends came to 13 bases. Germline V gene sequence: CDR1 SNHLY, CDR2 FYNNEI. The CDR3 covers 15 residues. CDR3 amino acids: CASSEHVGGYYGYTF. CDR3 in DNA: TGTGCCAGCAGTGAACACGTAGGAGGGTACTATGGCTACACCTTC.

The CDR3 here is CASSVGQGRDEAFF. CDR3 sequence (DNA): TGTGCCAGCAGCGTAGGGCAGGGAAGAGATGAAGCTTTCTTT. The chain is built from TRBV9 and TRBJ1-1; D perhaps matches TRBD1 (5 bases). The germline V gene encodes CDR1 SGDLS and CDR2 YYNGEE. V lost 0 bases to trimming and J lost 7 bases, with 13 bases between them. CDR3 length: 14 residues.